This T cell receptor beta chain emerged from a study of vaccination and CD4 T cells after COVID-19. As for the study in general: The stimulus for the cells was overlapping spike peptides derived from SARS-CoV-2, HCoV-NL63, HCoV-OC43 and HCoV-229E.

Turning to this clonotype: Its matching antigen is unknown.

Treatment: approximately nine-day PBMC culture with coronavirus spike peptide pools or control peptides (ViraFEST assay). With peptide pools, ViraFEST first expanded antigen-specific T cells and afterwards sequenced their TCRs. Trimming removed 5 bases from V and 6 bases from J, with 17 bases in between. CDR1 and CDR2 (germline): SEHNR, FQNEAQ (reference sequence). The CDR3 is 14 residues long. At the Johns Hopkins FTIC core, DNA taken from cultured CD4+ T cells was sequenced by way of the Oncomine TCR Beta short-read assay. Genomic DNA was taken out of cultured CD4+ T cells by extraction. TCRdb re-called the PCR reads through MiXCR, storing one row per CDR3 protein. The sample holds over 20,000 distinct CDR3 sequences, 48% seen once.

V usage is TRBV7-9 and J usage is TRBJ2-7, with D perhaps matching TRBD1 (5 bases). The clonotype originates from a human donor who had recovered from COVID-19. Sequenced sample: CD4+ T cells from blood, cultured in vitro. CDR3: CASSVQGTSGEQYF. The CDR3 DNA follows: TGTGCCAGCAGCGTCCAGGGTACCTCGGGCGAGCAGTACTTC.